Listed below are T cell receptor beta chains from one sample, sequenced in a study of blood T cells in healthy people across ages. TCRdb ran MiXCR on the 5' RACE reads and lists one entry per CDR3 protein. This sample has hundreds of thousands of distinct CDR3 sequences; 25% to 35% occur once, and the top ten carry less than 20%. The sequencing sample was made of blood. The receptor set was obtained from a woman aged 80 or over in good health. Both conserved end residues are part of each CDR3. A D gene is named only where the DNA matches it firmly. The size field is filled for only some rows; it gives once, few, many or a size class.

d_call: -; clone_size: many; j_call: TRBJ2-1; v_call: TRBV5-1; cdr3_aa: CASSLGVGNLYNEQFF; cdr3_nt: TGCGCCAGCAGCTTGGGGGTGGGAAACTTGTACAATGAGCAGTTCTTC
d_call: -; clone_size: -; j_call: TRBJ2-3; v_call: TRBV5-1; cdr3_aa: CASNLDPTDTQYF; cdr3_nt: TGCGCCAGCAACTTGGACCCCACAGATACGCAGTATTTT
d_call: TRBD1; clone_size: -; j_call: TRBJ2-1; v_call: TRBV5-8; cdr3_aa: CASSLDRGGSYNERFF; cdr3_nt: TGTGCCAGCAGCTTAGACAGGGGGGGCTCCTACAATGAGCGGTTCTTC
d_call: -; clone_size: -; j_call: TRBJ2-3; v_call: TRBV7-2; cdr3_aa: CASRYATDTQYF; cdr3_nt: TGTGCCAGCAGATATGCCACAGATACGCAGTATTTT
d_call: TRBD2; clone_size: many; j_call: TRBJ2-1; v_call: TRBV3-1; cdr3_aa: CASSQERLAGYNEQFF; cdr3_nt: TGTGCCAGCAGCCAAGAGAGACTAGCGGGGTACAATGAGCAGTTCTTC
d_call: TRBD1; clone_size: few; j_call: TRBJ1-5; v_call: TRBV6-6; cdr3_aa: CASSSAGGSNQPQHF; cdr3_nt: TGTGCCAGCAGTTCCGCAGGGGGAAGCAATCAGCCCCAGCATTTT
d_call: -; clone_size: few; j_call: TRBJ1-6; v_call: TRBV12-3/TRBV12-4; cdr3_aa: CASSRDGDGSPPHF; cdr3_nt: TGTGCCAGCAGCCGAGACGGGGACGGTTCACCCCCCCACTTT
d_call: -; clone_size: few; j_call: TRBJ1-1; v_call: TRBV6-5; cdr3_aa: CASIKLPGQMNTEAFF; cdr3_nt: TGTGCCAGCATAAAACTGCCCGGACAGATGAACACTGAAGCTTTCTTT
d_call: TRBD2; clone_size: many; j_call: TRBJ2-1; v_call: TRBV6-5; cdr3_aa: CASSAVAGAPSDEQFF; cdr3_nt: TGTGCCAGCAGTGCTGTAGCGGGGGCACCGTCAGATGAGCAGTTCTTC
d_call: -; clone_size: many; j_call: TRBJ2-7; v_call: TRBV5-1; cdr3_aa: CASSSRITYEQYF; cdr3_nt: TGCGCCAGCAGCTCCAGGATTACCTACGAGCAGTACTTC
d_call: -; clone_size: -; j_call: TRBJ2-4; v_call: TRBV13; cdr3_aa: CASSSLRGPAKNIQYF; cdr3_nt: TGTGCCAGCAGCTCCCTCAGGGGCCCGGCCAAAAACATTCAGTACTTC
d_call: TRBD1; clone_size: -; j_call: TRBJ2-7; v_call: TRBV28; cdr3_aa: CASSSPGQGGYEQYF; cdr3_nt: TGTGCCAGCAGTTCACCGGGACAGGGAGGATACGAGCAGTACTTC
d_call: -; clone_size: -; j_call: TRBJ1-1; v_call: TRBV4-1; cdr3_aa: CASSQWIFTTEAFF; cdr3_nt: TGCGCCAGCAGCCAATGGATCTTTACCACTGAAGCTTTCTTT
d_call: TRBD1; clone_size: -; j_call: TRBJ1-3; v_call: TRBV7-3; cdr3_aa: CASSGTGWGNTIYF; cdr3_nt: TGTGCCAGCAGCGGGACAGGGTGGGGAAACACCATATATTTT
d_call: -; clone_size: -; j_call: TRBJ2-2; v_call: TRBV11-3; cdr3_aa: CASSLDSLANTGELFF; cdr3_nt: TGTGCCAGCAGCTTGGACAGCTTGGCGAACACCGGGGAGCTGTTTTTT
d_call: -; clone_size: many; j_call: TRBJ1-1; v_call: TRBV6-5; cdr3_aa: CASIGGVGEAFF; cdr3_nt: TGTGCCAGCATCGGGGGGGTCGGTGAAGCTTTCTTT
d_call: TRBD1; clone_size: -; j_call: TRBJ1-2; v_call: TRBV23-1; cdr3_aa: CASSQYGQANYGYTF; cdr3_nt: TGCGCCAGCAGTCAATACGGACAGGCCAACTATGGCTACACCTTC
d_call: -; clone_size: many; j_call: TRBJ2-3; v_call: TRBV2; cdr3_aa: CASIVDTQYF; cdr3_nt: TGTGCCAGCATCGTGGATACGCAGTATTTT